These 29 T cell receptor beta chains were sequenced from one sample in a study of identical twins (dated by TCRdb to 2016 to 2017). Preparation of the library involved 5' RACE. The sequencer was an Illumina HiSeq 2000. TCRdb reworked the public reads: Q25 trimming with fastp, MiXCR clone assembly, productive beta chains retained. When rows share a CDR3 protein, they turn into one entry using the most common DNA and genes. Recorded for this sample are fewer than 350,000 distinct CDR3 sequences; roughly 8.6% of them occurred a single time. The ten largest make up 2.1% of the sample. These data were also reused for a study on yellow fever vaccine responses in identical twins.

The sample was memory (CD45RO+) T cells sorted from blood. The sample's cell subset or site label, decoded: CD45RO+ enriched T cells. The receptors here all came from a young woman in good health.

This clonotype was counted many times. The chain joins TRBV12-3 or TRBV12-4 to TRBJ1-4; D gene uncertain. The CDR3 is made up of 17 amino acids. Deletions cut 6 bases from V and 3 bases from J, with 20 bases between. The CDR3 bases are TGTGCCAGCAGGGGAGTTGGACCAGGTTATTCTAATGAAAAACTGTTTTTT. Its translation is CASRGVGPGYSNEKLFF.

This clonotype came up a few times. This chain connects TRBV6-5 to TRBJ2-1; 9 nucleotides align to TRBD2. Germline lookup yields CDR1 MNHEY and CDR2 SVGAGI. This CDR3 spans 15 amino acids. The junction had 6 bases not matched to a gene; V was cut back by 3 bases and J by 6 bases. CDR3 nucleotides: TGTGCCAGCAGTTATAGGGGACTAGCAGTCAATGAGCAGTTCTTC. Its protein is CASSYRGLAVNEQFF.

The V gene is TRBV14, the J gene TRBJ2-2; 13 bases match TRBD2. Trimming cost V 7 bases and J 5 bases; bases outside gene matches: 7. The CDR3 extends over 16 amino acids. From germline, CDR1 is SGHDN and CDR2 FVKESK. CDR3 sequence reads: CASTLGLAGVTGELFF. DNA of the CDR3: TGTGCCAGCACCCTAGGACTAGCGGGAGTGACCGGGGAGCTGTTTTTT.

This clonotype was seen at least ten times. This sequence joins TRBV7-3 and TRBJ2-7; D might be TRBD2 (6 bases). CDR3 length equals 13 residues. Deletions cut 0 bases from V and 3 bases from J, with 6 bases between. Germline V CDR1 and CDR2: SGHTA, FQGTGA. The CDR3 region is CASSLTGGYEQYF. CDR3 bases: TGTGCCAGCAGCTTAACGGGGGGCTACGAGCAGTACTTC.

The chain is built from TRBV28 and TRBJ1-2; unclear D gene. There are 15 residues in the CDR3. Germline loops: CDR1 MDHEN, CDR2 SYDVKM. Trimming cost V 8 bases and J 3 bases, with 19 bases left between them. CDR3 sequence reads: CASGKSLGLYYGYTF. Here the CDR3 DNA reads TGTGCCAGCGGGAAATCCCTGGGGTTATACTATGGCTACACCTTC.

At least ten counts were recorded for this clonotype. The rearrangement links TRBV24-1 to TRBJ2-2; 7 bases fit TRBD1. Germline V gives CDR1 KGHDR, CDR2 SFDVKD. The CDR3 extends over 14 amino acids. V lost 7 bases, J lost 4 bases, and 5 bases stayed unmatched. For the CDR3, the DNA is TGTGCCACCAGGACAGGGCGAGGCACCGGGGAGCTGTTTTTT. The encoded protein is CATRTGRGTGELFF.

The DNA for the CDR3 is TGTGCCAGTAGCAGGACGTTGGGGAAGTACTTC. Its translation is CASSRTLGKYF. This chain connects TRBV28 to TRBJ2-7; the D is unclear. The CDR3 loop spans 11 amino acids. CDR1 and CDR2 from the germline V gene are MDHEN and SYDVKM. The ends were cut back, 9 bases at V and 11 bases at J, with 17 bases in the middle.

This clonotype was observed at least ten times. The V call is TRBV6-6, the J call TRBJ1-4; TRBD1 might be the D (5 bases). Germline CDR1 is MNHNY and CDR2 is SVGAGI (reference sequence). Trimming removed 8 bases from V and 8 bases from J, with 12 bases in between. This CDR3 contains 12 residues. The CDR3 coding sequence is TGTGCCAGCCAGAGGGGTGGGGAAAAACTGTTTTTT. This gives the protein CASQRGGEKLFF.

This clonotype was seen ten or more times. V and J are TRBV5-1 and TRBJ2-1; 8 bases are a match to TRBD1. This CDR3 contains 15 residues. Trimming removed 4 bases from V and 6 bases from J; junction bases left unmatched: 9. Germline CDR1 SGHRS, CDR2 YFSETQ. In nucleotides, the CDR3 is TGCGCCAGCAGCCCGGACAGGGCATCGATCAATGAGCAGTTCTTC. This translates into CASSPDRASINEQFF.

This clonotype was seen repeatedly, ten times or more. The V and J genes are TRBV6-1 and TRBJ1-4; weak D call: TRBD1 (6 bases). V was shortened by 8 bases and J by 4 bases, with 17 bases between the two germline ends. Germline CDR1 and CDR2: MNHNS and SASEGT. The CDR3 runs 15 residues. For the CDR3, the DNA is TGTGCCAGCGGATATAACACAGGGATTAATGAAAAACTGTTTTTT. The encoded protein is CASGYNTGINEKLFF.

This clonotype appeared many times. The CDR3 coding sequence is TGCGCCAGCAGCTTTGACAGGGAGGCAGAGACCCAGTACTTC. Its protein product is CASSFDREAETQYF. V is TRBV5-1 and J is TRBJ2-5, with D maybe TRBD1 (7 bases). The CDR3 is 14 amino acids. Germline loops: CDR1 SGHRS, CDR2 YFSETQ. Trimming pared 2 bases from V and 4 bases from J, leaving 12 bases between.

This clonotype has only a few counts. The chain recombines TRBV9 with TRBJ2-7; tentatively, D is TRBD2 (6 bases). CDR1 is SGDLS, CDR2 YYNGEE, per germline. The CDR3 loop spans 14 amino acids. V was shortened by 2 bases and J by 7 bases, with 16 bases between the two germline ends. The CDR3 DNA reads as TGTGCCAGCAGCGTTGGTACAGGCCGGGGGGAGCAGTACTTC. This sequence encodes CASSVGTGRGEQYF.

At least ten counts were recorded for this clonotype. V is TRBV6-2 or TRBV6-3 and J is TRBJ2-3; maybe TRBD2 (6 bases). This CDR3 has 14 residues. V lost 2 bases to trimming and J lost 3 bases, with 9 bases between them. Germline V gene sequence: CDR1 MNHEY, CDR2 SVGEGT. This CDR3 is CASSYAGRTDTQYF. The CDR3, as DNA: TGTGCCAGCAGTTACGCGGGGAGGACAGATACGCAGTATTTT.

This chain joins TRBV5-1 and TRBJ1-6; 7 bases agree with TRBD1. The CDR3 has 14 residues. Germline loops: CDR1 SGHRS, CDR2 YFSETQ. V trimming: 3 bases; J trimming: 10 bases; junction bases outside the gene matches: 7. The DNA for the CDR3 is TGCGCCAGCAGCTCCGGGACAGTTGGGTCACCCCTCCACTTT. Its translation: CASSSGTVGSPLHF. The full variable domain, rest sourced from reference TRBV5-1 and TRBJ1-6, is KAGVTQTPRYLIKTRGQQVTLSCSPISGHRSVSWYQQTPGQGLQFLFEYFSETQRNKGNFPGRFSGRQFSNSRSEMNVSTLELGDSALYLCASSSGTVGSPLHFGNGTRLTVT.

This clonotype was detected a few times. This chain links TRBV12-3 or TRBV12-4 with TRBJ1-1, with D possibly being TRBD1 (5 bases). There are 14 residues in the CDR3. The V and J ends lost 6 bases and 0 bases respectively, with 11 bases between them. CDR3 sequence: CASSLWGLNTEAFF. DNA for the CDR3: TGTGCCAGCAGCTTATGGGGCTTGAACACTGAAGCTTTCTTT.

This clonotype was detected many times. The V and J genes are TRBV4-2 and TRBJ2-7, with 7 bases fitting TRBD1. The CDR3 has 15 amino acids. The V gene's germline CDR1 is LGHNA and CDR2 YNFKEQ. Germline trimming cut 3 bases from V and 2 bases from J; bases unmatched to any gene: 7. The CDR3 DNA follows: TGTGCCAGCAGCCAGGGTCGGGACAGCCCCTACGAGCAGTACTTC. It codes for CASSQGRDSPYEQYF.

This clonotype came up a few times. The chain uses TRBV14 and TRBJ2-5, with 7 bases aligning to TRBD2. This CDR3 has 14 amino acids. Germline V CDR1 and CDR2: SGHDN, FVKESK. The V segment lost 4 bases and the J segment 3 bases; nucleotides outside the gene matches: 5. CDR3 sequence (DNA): TGTGCCAGCAGCCTAATAGGACTAGAAGAGACCCAGTACTTC. Encoded protein: CASSLIGLEETQYF.

The chain carries TRBV5-5 and TRBJ1-5; a possible D gene is TRBD1 (6 bases). The CDR3 has 14 amino acids. CDR1 and CDR2 from the germline V gene are SGHKS and YYEKEE (reference sequence). With 4 bases removed from V and 3 bases from J, the gap between germline ends came to 11 bases. In DNA, the CDR3 is TGTGCCAGCAGCGGGGACATCTCCAATCAGCCCCAGCATTTT. Its translation: CASSGDISNQPQHF.

This clonotype was detected a few times. This sequence joins TRBV14 and TRBJ2-5; TRBD1 aligns across 10 bases. The V segment lost 9 bases and the J segment 1 base; nucleotides outside the gene matches: 5. Germline V gene sequence: CDR1 SGHDN, CDR2 FVKESK. The CDR3 has 14 amino acids. The CDR3: CASATGGLQETQYF. The CDR3 nucleotides are TGTGCCAGTGCGACAGGGGGCCTCCAAGAGACCCAGTACTTC.

This clonotype was counted at least ten times. The rearrangement joins TRBV19 to TRBJ2-7; possibly TRBD1 or TRBD2 for D (6 bases each). V lost 3 bases and J 6 bases, leaving 18 bases between the germline ends. Germline V gene data show CDR1 as LNHDA and CDR2 as SQIVND (reference sequence). CDR3 length: 15 residues. The chain's CDR3 is CASSMMGGRGSEQYF. CDR3 in DNA: TGTGCCAGTAGTATGATGGGGGGCCGGGGCTCCGAGCAGTACTTC.

This clonotype was detected only a few times. The genes are TRBV7-9 and TRBJ2-7, with TRBD2 as a possible D gene (5 bases). CDR3 length: 15 residues. The V gene's germline CDR1 is SEHNR and CDR2 FQNEAQ (reference sequence). V lost 1 base and J 3 bases, leaving 13 bases between the germline ends. Here the CDR3 reads CASSLGRTADYEQYF. The DNA for the CDR3 is TGTGCCAGCAGCTTAGGGAGGACGGCCGACTACGAGCAGTACTTC. Filled out from reference TRBV7-9 and TRBJ2-7, the complete variable domain reads DTGVSQNPRHKITKRGQNVTFRCDPISEHNRLYWYRQTLGQGPEFLTYFQNEAQLEKSRLLSDRFSAERPKGSFSTLEIQRTEQGDSAMYLCASSLGRTADYEQYFGPGTRLTVT.

This clonotype was counted many times. V and J are TRBV4-1 and TRBJ2-7, with TRBD2 matching over 15 bases. The J segment lost 0 bases and the V segment lost 4 bases, leaving 4 bases of the junction unmatched. CDR1 and CDR2 (germline): MGHRA, YSYEKL. CDR3 length equals 17 residues. CDR3 amino acids: CASSPGLAGGPSYEQYF. Written as DNA, the CDR3 is TGCGCCAGCAGCCCAGGACTAGCGGGAGGGCCCTCCTACGAGCAGTACTTC.

This clonotype was recorded many times. This chain links TRBV4-1 with TRBJ2-3, with TRBD2 matching 9 bases. The CDR3 runs to 16 residues. Germline V gene sequence: CDR1 MGHRA, CDR2 YSYEKL. Trimming took 0 bases from V and 1 from J; bases not matched to a gene: 2. In nucleotides, the CDR3 is TGCGCCAGCAGCCAAGATCCTAGCGGGGGCACAGATACGCAGTATTTT. It encodes CASSQDPSGGTDTQYF.

This clonotype showed up many times. The chain combines TRBV20-1 with TRBJ1-1, with a tentative D call TRBD1 (5 bases). There are 15 residues in the CDR3. The germline gives CDR1 DFQATT, CDR2 SNEGSKA (reference sequence). Trimming pared 0 bases from V and 8 bases from J, leaving 19 bases between. The CDR3 protein is CSARDQGGAWSEAFF. CDR3 nucleotide sequence: TGCAGTGCTAGAGATCAGGGAGGGGCCTGGTCGGAAGCTTTCTTT.

The chain joins TRBV4-1 to TRBJ1-2; no definite D call. V shed 3 bases and J shed 4 bases, with 12 bases lying between them. CDR3 length: 14 amino acids. The germline CDR1 and CDR2 sequences are MGHRA and YSYEKL. The CDR3 loop is CASSQSTSLYGYTF. As DNA, the CDR3 is TGCGCCAGCAGCCAGTCAACATCCCTCTATGGCTACACCTTC.

This clonotype was detected many times. The V call is TRBV29-1, the J call TRBJ2-5; the D gene is possibly TRBD2 (5 bases). V lost 8 bases and J lost 0, with 13 bases in between. The length of the CDR3 is 13 residues. Germline V gives CDR1 SQVTM, CDR2 ANQGSEA. The DNA of the CDR3 is TGCAGCTCTAACGGGGTCTACCAAGAGACCCAGTACTTC. It specifies CSSNGVYQETQYF.

The chain uses TRBV4-1 and TRBJ2-1; 8 nucleotides line up with TRBD2. Germline V gene lookup returns CDR1 MGHRA and CDR2 YSYEKL. J gave up 15 bases and V 2 bases, and 9 bases lay outside the gene matches. The CDR3 totals 13 residues. In DNA form, the CDR3 reads TGCGCCAGCAGCCAACTGGGACTAGTTGGTCGGTTCTTC. It codes for CASSQLGLVGRFF.

The genes are TRBV10-3 and TRBJ1-4; no firm D call. V was clipped by 8 bases and J by 3 bases, with 22 bases between them. Germline V gene lookup returns CDR1 ENHRY and CDR2 SYGVKD. The CDR3 runs 17 residues. The CDR3: CAIGDGQSGSANEKLFF. In DNA, the CDR3 is TGTGCCATCGGCGACGGCCAATCGGGGTCGGCTAATGAAAAACTGTTTTTT.

This clonotype was counted at least ten times. V is TRBV12-3 or TRBV12-4 and J is TRBJ2-3, with 7 bases fitting TRBD2. The CDR3 is 15 amino acids. The J segment lost 2 bases and the V segment lost 3 bases, leaving 5 bases of the junction unmatched. The CDR3 DNA follows: TGTGCCAGCAGTTTGTCCGCGGGGGTCACAGATACGCAGTATTTT. Translated, it gives CASSLSAGVTDTQYF.